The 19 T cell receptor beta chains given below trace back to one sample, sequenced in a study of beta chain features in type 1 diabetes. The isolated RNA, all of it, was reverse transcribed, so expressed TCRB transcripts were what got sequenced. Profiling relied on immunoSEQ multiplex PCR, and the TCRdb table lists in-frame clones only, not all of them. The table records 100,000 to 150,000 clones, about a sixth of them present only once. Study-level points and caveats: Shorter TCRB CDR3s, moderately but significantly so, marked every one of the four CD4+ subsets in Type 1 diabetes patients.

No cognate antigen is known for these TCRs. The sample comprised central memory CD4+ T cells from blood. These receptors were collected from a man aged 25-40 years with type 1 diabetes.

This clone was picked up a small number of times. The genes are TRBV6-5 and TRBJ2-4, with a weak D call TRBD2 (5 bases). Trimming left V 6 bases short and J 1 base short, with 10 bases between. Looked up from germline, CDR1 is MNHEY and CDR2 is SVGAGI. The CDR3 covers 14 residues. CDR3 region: CASSLDYAKNIQYF. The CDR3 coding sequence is TGTGCCAGCAGCCTCGACTATGCCAAAAACATTCAGTACTTC.

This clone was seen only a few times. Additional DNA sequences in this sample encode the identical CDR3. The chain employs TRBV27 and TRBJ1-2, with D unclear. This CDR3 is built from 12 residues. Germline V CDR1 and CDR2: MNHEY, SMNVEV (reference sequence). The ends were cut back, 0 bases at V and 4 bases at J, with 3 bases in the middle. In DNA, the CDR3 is TGTGCCAGCAGTTTATCGGGCTATGGCTACACCTTC. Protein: CASSLSGYGYTF.

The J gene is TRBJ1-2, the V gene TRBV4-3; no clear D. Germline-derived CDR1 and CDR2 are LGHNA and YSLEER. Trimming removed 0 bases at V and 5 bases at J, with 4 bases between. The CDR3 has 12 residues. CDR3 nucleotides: TGCGCCAGCAGCCAAGAAGGGTATGGCTACACCTTC. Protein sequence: CASSQEGYGYTF.

The CDR3 is CASSPITGSGTQYF. The CDR3 DNA sequence: TGTGCCAGCTCACCTATAACAGGGTCCGGGACCCAGTACTTC. This chain joins TRBV18 and TRBJ2-5, with D perhaps matching TRBD1 (6 bases). The germline gives CDR1 KGHSH, CDR2 LQKENI. This CDR3 is built from 14 residues. With 3 bases removed from V and 7 bases from J, the gap between germline ends came to 15 bases.

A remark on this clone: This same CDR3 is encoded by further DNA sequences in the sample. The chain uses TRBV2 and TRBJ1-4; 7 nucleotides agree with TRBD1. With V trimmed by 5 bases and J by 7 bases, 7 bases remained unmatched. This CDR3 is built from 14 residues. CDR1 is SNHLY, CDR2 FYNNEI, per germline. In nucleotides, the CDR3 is TGTGCCAGCAGTCGACAGGGTGTGAGTGAAAAACTGTTTTTT. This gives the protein CASSRQGVSEKLFF.

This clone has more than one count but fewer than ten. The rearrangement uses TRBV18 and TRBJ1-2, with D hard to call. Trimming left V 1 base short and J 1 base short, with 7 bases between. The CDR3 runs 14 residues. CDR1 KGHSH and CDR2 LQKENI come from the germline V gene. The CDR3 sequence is CASSPQPDNYGYTF. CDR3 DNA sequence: TGTGCCAGCTCACCACAGCCGGATAACTATGGCTACACCTTC.

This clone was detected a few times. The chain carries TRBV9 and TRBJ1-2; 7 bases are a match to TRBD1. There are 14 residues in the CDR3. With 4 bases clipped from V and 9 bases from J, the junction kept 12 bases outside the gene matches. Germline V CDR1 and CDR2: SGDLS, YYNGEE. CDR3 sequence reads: CASSPGGNRVRYTF. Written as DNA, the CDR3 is TGTGCCAGCAGCCCAGGGGGAAACAGGGTTCGCTACACCTTC.

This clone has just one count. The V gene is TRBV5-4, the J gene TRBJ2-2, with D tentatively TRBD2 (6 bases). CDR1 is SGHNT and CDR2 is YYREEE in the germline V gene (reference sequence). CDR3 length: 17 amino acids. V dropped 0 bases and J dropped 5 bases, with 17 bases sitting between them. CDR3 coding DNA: TGTGCCAGCAGCTTGGACCTTGGAGGGGCCGGTACCGGGGAGCTGTTTTTT. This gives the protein CASSLDLGGAGTGELFF. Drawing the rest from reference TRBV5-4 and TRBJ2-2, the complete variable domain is ETGVTQSPTHLIKTRGQQVTLRCSSQSGHNTVSWYQQALGQGPQFIFQYYREEENGRGNFPPRFSGLQFPNYSSELNVNALELDDSALYLCASSLDLGGAGTGELFFGEGSRLTVL.

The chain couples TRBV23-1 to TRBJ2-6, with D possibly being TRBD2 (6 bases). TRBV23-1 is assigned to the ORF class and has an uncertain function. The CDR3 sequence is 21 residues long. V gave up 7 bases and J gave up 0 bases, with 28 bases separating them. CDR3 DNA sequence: TGCGCCAGCACCCCCGGCCAAATTGGAGGGGCCCTTAGCTCTGGGGCCAACGTCCTGACTTTC. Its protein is CASTPGQIGGALSSGANVLTF.

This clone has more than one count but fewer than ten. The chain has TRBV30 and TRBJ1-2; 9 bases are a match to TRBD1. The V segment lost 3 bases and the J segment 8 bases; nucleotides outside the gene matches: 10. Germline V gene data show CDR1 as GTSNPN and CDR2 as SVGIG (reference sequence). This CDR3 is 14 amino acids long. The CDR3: CAWSLDRGRAGYTF. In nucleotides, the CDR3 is TGTGCCTGGAGCCTGGACAGGGGCCGGGCAGGCTACACCTTC. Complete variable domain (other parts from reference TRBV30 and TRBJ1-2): SQTIHQWPATLVQPVGSPLSLECTVEGTSNPNLYWYRQAAGRGLQLLFYSVGIGQISSEVPQNLSASRPQDRQFILSSKKLLLSDSGFYLCAWSLDRGRAGYTFGSGTRLTVV.

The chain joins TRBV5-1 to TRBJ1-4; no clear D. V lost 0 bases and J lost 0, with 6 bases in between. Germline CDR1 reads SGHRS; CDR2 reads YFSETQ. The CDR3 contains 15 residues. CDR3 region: CASSLVGATNEKLFF. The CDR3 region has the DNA TGCGCCAGCAGCTTGGTAGGAGCAACTAATGAAAAACTGTTTTTT.

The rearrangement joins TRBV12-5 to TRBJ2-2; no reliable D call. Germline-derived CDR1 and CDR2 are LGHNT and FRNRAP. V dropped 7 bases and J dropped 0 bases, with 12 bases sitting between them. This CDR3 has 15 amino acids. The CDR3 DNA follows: TGTGCTAGTGCCCCCGCGAGCGCGAACACCGGGGAGCTGTTTTTT. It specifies CASAPASANTGELFF. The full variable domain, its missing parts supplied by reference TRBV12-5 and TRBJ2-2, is DARVTQTPRHKVTEMGQEVTMRCQPILGHNTVFWYRQTMMQGLELLAYFRNRAPLDDSGMPKDRFSAEMPDATLATLKIQPSEPRDSAVYFCASAPASANTGELFFGEGSRLTVL.

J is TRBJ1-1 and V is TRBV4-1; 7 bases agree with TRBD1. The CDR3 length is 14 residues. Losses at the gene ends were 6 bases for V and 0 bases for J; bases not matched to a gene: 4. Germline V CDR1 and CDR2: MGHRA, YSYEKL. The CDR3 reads CASRGQIVNTEAFF. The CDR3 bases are TGCGCCAGCAGGGGACAGATTGTGAACACTGAAGCTTTCTTT.

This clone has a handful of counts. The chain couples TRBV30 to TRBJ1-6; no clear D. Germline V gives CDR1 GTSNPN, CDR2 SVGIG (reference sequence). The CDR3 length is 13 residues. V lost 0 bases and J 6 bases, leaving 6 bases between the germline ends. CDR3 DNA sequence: TGTGCCTGGAGTGTGGGTACTAATTCACCCCTCCACTTT. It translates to CAWSVGTNSPLHF.

The DNA of the CDR3 is TGTGCCAGTAGCAACCTAGCGGGGGCCGAAGAGACCCAGTACTTC. It specifies CASSNLAGAEETQYF. This sequence joins TRBV19 and TRBJ2-5; TRBD2 agrees at 10 bases. V was clipped by 6 bases and J by 3 bases; unmatched bases: 7. The CDR3 has 15 residues. The germline V gene has CDR1 LNHDA and CDR2 SQIVND (reference sequence).

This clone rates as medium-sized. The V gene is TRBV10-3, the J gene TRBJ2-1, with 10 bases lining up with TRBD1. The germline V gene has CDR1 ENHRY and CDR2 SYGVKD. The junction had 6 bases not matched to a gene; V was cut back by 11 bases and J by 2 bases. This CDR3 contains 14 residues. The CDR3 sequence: CASGGTGAYNEQFF. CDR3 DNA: TGTGCCTCAGGCGGGACAGGGGCCTACAATGAGCAGTTCTTC.

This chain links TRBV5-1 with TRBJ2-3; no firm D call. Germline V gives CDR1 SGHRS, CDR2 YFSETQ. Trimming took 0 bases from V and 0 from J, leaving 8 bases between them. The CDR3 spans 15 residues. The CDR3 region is CASSLGFPSTDTQYF. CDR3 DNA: TGCGCCAGCAGCTTGGGCTTCCCTAGCACAGATACGCAGTATTTT.

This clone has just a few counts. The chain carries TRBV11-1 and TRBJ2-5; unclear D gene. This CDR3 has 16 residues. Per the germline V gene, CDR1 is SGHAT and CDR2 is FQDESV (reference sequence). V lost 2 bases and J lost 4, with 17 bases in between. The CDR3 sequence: CASSLQGFERRETQYF. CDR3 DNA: TGTGCCAGCAGCTTACAAGGGTTCGAAAGGAGAGAGACCCAGTACTTC.

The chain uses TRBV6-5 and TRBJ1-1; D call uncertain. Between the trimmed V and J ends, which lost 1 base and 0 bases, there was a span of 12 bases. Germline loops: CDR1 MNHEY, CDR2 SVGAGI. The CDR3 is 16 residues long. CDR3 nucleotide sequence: TGTGCCAGCAGTTACTATGCCCGTCTAATGAACACTGAAGCTTTCTTT. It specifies CASSYYARLMNTEAFF.